Shown below are 5 T cell receptor beta chains from a single sample sequenced in a study of T cells in tuberculosis. Thawed, overnight-rested PBMC were stained with GMM-loaded CD1B tetramer, viability dye and anti-CD3, then sorted. The lipid loaded on the CD1B tetramers was C32 glucose monomycolate from Rhodococcus equi. Generated by immunoSEQ multiplex PCR, the TCRdb table keeps only in-frame clones and is missing some. The sample has some 60,000 clones, around 81% seen once. Sequencing input: CD1b-GMM tetramer-negative cells sorted from PBMCs. All receptors derive from an adult woman with latent tuberculosis.

The genes are TRBV7-2 and TRBJ2-7; 14 bases agree with TRBD2. V lost 5 bases and J lost 4; bases outside the gene matches: 10. CDR1 is SGHTA, CDR2 FQGNSA, per germline. The CDR3 length is 17 residues. The CDR3 region is CASSPRLAGGRGYEQYF. The CDR3 region has the DNA TGTGCCAGCAGCCCCCGACTAGCGGGAGGGCGGGGGTACGAGCAGTACTTC.

The genes are TRBV6-4 and TRBJ1-1, with a possible D match to TRBD1 (5 bases). The CDR3 spans 14 residues. Per the germline V gene, CDR1 is MRHNA and CDR2 is SNTAGT. The ends were cut back, 2 bases at V and 2 bases at J, with 9 bases in the middle. CDR3 protein: CASSDGGDNTEAFF. The CDR3 DNA sequence: TGTGCCAGCAGTGACGGGGGGGACAACACTGAAGCTTTCTTT.

The V and J genes are TRBV4-1 and TRBJ1-4, with a tentative D call TRBD1 (5 bases). Germline CDR1 reads MGHRA; CDR2 reads YSYEKL. Trimming removed 4 bases at V and 10 bases at J, with 16 bases between. The CDR3 runs to 14 residues. CDR3 protein: CASSPWGGQGKLFF. The CDR3 nucleotides read TGCGCCAGCAGCCCTTGGGGGGGTCAAGGAAAACTGTTTTTT.

The chain is built from TRBV4-1 and TRBJ2-7; 7 bases match TRBD2. Germline V gene data show CDR1 as MGHRA and CDR2 as YSYEKL. With 0 bases clipped from V and 7 bases from J, the junction kept 9 bases outside the gene matches. The CDR3 totals 15 residues. CDR3 loop: CASSQEGLRGWEQYF. CDR3 DNA: TGCGCCAGCAGCCAAGAGGGACTACGAGGGTGGGAGCAGTACTTC.

The chain joins TRBV28 to TRBJ1-3, with a tentative D call TRBD1 (5 bases). The CDR3 runs to 15 residues. Germline V gives CDR1 MDHEN, CDR2 SYDVKM. V was clipped by 6 bases and J by 2 bases, with 14 bases between them. The CDR3 DNA sequence: TGTGCCAGCAGCCTCCTGGTAGGGGCTGGAAACACCATATATTTT. Translation: CASSLLVGAGNTIYF.